This T cell receptor beta chain was recovered during a study of shared clonotypes between healthy human individuals. Study observations and caveats: Shared clonotypes: approximately 4.5% naive CD4, about 3.5% naive CD8, about 2.2% memory CD4, about 0.41% memory CD8.

The authors divided CD4+ cells into CD45RA+ naive and CD45RA-negative memory subsets. Clones were sequenced by immunoSEQ multiplex PCR, and TCRdb holds only the in-frame ones, with some missing. The sample includes about 960,000 clones, approximately 80% of them seen just once. The germline V gene encodes CDR1 SGHNT and CDR2 YENEEA. V was shortened by 4 bases and J by 5 bases, with 8 bases between the two germline ends. CDR3 length equals 13 residues. To note about this clone: Its antigen remains unidentified.

The chain links TRBV11-3 to TRBJ2-2, with a tentative D call TRBD1 (5 bases). The sequencing input was memory CD4+ T cells sorted from blood. This sample's subset: CD45RA-negative fraction. The receptor comes from a young man in good health. The CDR3 DNA sequence: TGTGCCAGCAGCTCAGACAGAACCGGGGAGCTGTTTTTT. Protein sequence: CASSSDRTGELFF.